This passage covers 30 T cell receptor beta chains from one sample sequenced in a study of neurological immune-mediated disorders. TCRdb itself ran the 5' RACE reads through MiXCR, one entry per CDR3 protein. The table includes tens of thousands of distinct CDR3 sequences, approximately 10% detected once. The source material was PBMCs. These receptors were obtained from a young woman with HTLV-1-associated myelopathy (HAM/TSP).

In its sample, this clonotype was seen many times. In nucleotides, the CDR3 is TGTGCCAGTACCACCGGGCCACAGCGGCACTATGGCTACACCTTC. Translated: CASTTGPQRHYGYTF. The J gene is TRBJ1-2, the V gene TRBV19; D remains unclear. Germline V gene lookup returns CDR1 LNHDA and CDR2 SQIVND (reference sequence). The CDR3 contains 15 residues. The ends were cut back, 7 bases at V and 3 bases at J, with 18 bases in the middle.

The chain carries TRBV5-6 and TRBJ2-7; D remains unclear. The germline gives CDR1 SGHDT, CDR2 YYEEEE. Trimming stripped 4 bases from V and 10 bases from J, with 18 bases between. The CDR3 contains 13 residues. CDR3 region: CASSRSDSGYQYF. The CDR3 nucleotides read TGTGCCAGCAGCCGGAGCGACTCGGGTTATCAGTACTTC.

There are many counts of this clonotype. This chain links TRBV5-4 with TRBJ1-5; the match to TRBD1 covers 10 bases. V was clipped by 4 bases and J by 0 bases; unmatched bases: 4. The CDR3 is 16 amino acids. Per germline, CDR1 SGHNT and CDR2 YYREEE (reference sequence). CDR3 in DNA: TGTGCCAGCAGCATCTGGACAGGGGGTAGCAATCAGCCCCAGCATTTT. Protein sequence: CASSIWTGGSNQPQHF.

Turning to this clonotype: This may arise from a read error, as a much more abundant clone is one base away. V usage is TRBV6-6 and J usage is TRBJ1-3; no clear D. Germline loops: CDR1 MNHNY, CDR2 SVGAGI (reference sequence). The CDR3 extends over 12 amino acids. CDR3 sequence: CTSFGSGNTIYF. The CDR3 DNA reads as TGTACCAGCTTCGGCTCTGGAAACACCATATATTTT.

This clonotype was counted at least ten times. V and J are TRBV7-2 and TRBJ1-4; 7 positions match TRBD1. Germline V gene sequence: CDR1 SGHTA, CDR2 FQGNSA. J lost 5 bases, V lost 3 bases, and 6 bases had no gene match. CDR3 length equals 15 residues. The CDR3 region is CASSFSGTVNEKLFF. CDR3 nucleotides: TGTGCCAGCAGCTTTTCCGGGACAGTAAATGAAAAACTGTTTTTT.

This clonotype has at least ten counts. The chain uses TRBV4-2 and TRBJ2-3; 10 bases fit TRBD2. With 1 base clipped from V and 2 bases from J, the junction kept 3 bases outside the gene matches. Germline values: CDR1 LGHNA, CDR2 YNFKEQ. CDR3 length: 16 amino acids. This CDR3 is CASSQATSGTTDTQYF. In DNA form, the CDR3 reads TGTGCCAGCAGCCAAGCTACTAGCGGGACCACAGATACGCAGTATTTT.

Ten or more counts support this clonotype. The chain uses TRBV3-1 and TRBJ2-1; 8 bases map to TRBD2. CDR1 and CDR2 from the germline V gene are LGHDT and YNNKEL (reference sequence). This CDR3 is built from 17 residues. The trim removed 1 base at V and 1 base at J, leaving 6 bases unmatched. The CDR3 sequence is CASSQAPAGASYNEQFF. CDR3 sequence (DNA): TGTGCCAGCAGCCAAGCCCCAGCGGGGGCTTCCTACAATGAGCAGTTCTTC.

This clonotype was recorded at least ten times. CDR3 loop: CASSSTGYGYTF. CDR3 DNA sequence: TGTGCCAGCAGTTCGACAGGGTATGGCTACACCTTC. The chain joins TRBV12-3 or TRBV12-4 to TRBJ1-2; 7 bases fit TRBD1. V lost 4 bases, J lost 5 bases, and 1 base stayed unmatched. This CDR3 region has 12 residues.

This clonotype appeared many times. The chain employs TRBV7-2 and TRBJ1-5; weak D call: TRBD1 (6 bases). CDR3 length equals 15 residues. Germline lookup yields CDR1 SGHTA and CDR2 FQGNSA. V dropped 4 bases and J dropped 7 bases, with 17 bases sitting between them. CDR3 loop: CASSSGGLVGQPQHF. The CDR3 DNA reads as TGTGCCAGCAGCTCCGGGGGCCTCGTTGGCCAGCCCCAGCATTTT.

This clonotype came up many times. CDR3 DNA: TGCGCCAGCAGCTTGATCCCCGCGGAATCCTACAATGAGCAGTTCTTC. Its protein is CASSLIPAESYNEQFF. This chain uses TRBV5-1 with TRBJ2-1; no firm D call. Trimming cost V 1 base and J 1 base, with 12 bases left between them. Germline CDR1 reads SGHRS; CDR2 reads YFSETQ. The CDR3 covers 16 residues.

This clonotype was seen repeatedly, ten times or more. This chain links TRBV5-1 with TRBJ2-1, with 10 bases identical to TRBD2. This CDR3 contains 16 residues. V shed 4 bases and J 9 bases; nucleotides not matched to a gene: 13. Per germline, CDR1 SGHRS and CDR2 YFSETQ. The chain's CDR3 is CASSLNPASGGGEQFF. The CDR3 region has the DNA TGCGCCAGCAGCCTTAATCCCGCTAGCGGGGGTGGTGAGCAGTTCTTC.

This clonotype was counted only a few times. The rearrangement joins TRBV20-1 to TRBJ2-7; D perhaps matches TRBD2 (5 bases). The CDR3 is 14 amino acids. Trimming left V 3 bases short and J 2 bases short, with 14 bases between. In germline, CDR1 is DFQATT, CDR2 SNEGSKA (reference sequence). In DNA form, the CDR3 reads TGCAGTGCTAGTCGGAGGAGACGGACCTACGAGCAGTACTTC. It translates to CSASRRRRTYEQYF.

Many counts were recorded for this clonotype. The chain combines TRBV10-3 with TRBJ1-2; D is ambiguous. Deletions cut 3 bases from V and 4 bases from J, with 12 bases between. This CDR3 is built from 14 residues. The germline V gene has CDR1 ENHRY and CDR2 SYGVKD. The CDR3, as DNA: TGTGCCATCAGTGAAGCCCCTGACCTCTATGGCTACACCTTC. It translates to CAISEAPDLYGYTF.

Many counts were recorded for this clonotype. The CDR3 sequence: CASSRETVSLGQYF. The CDR3 nucleotides read TGTGCCAGCAGCCGTGAGACTGTATCTCTCGGGCAGTACTTC. V usage is TRBV7-8 and J usage is TRBJ2-7, with D unclear. Trimming took off 5 bases at V and 9 bases at J, with 20 bases between the two ends. CDR3 length equals 14 residues. CDR1 and CDR2 from the germline V gene are SGHVS and FQNEAQ.

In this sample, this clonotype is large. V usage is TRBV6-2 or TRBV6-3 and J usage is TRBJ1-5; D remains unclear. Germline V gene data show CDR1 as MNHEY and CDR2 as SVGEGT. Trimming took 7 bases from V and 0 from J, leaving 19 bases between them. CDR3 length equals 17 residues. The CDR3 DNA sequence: TGTGCCAGCACCAAAGGCCGCCTGGGCCCTAGCAATCAGCCCCAGCATTTT. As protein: CASTKGRLGPSNQPQHF.

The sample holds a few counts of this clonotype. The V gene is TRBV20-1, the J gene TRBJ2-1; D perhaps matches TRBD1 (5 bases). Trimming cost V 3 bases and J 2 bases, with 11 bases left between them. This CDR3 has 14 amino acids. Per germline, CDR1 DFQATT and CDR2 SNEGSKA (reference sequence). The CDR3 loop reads CSARGQNAYNEQFF. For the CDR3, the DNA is TGCAGTGCTAGGGGGCAAAACGCCTACAATGAGCAGTTCTTC.

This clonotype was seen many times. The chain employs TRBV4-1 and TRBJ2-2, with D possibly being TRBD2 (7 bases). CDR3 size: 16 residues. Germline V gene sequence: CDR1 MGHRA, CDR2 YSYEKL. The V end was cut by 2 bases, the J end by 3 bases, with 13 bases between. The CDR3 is CASSQIGGGHTGELFF. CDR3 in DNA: TGCGCCAGCAGCCAAATAGGCGGGGGCCACACCGGGGAGCTGTTTTTT.

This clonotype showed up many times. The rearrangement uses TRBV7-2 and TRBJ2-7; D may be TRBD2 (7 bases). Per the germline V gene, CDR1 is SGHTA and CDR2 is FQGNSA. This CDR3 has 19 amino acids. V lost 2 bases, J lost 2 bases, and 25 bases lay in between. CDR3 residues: CASSLRTFTGGTVPYEQYF. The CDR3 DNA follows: TGTGCCAGCAGCTTACGGACCTTTACGGGGGGCACCGTCCCCTACGAGCAGTACTTC.

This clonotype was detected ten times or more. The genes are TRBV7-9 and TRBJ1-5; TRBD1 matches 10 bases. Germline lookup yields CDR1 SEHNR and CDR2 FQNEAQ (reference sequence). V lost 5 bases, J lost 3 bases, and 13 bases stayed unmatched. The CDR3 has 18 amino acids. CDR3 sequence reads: CASSLVRPGTGVNQPQHF. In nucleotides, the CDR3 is TGTGCCAGCAGCCTGGTCCGCCCGGGGACAGGGGTCAATCAGCCCCAGCATTTT.

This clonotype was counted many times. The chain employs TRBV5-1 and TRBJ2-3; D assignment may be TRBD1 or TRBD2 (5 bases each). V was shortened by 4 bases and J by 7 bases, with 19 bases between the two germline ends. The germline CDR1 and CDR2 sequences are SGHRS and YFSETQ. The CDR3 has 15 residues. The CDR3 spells CASSPGTTSLNTQYF. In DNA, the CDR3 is TGCGCCAGCAGCCCGGGGACGACGTCCTTAAATACGCAGTATTTT.

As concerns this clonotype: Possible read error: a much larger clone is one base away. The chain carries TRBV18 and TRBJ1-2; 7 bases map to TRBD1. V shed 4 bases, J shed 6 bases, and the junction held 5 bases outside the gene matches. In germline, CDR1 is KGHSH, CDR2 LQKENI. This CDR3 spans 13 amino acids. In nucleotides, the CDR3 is TGTGCCAGCTCACATGACAGGGCCCATGGCTACACCTTC. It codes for CASSHDRAHGYTF. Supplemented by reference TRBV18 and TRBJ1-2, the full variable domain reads NAGVMQNPRHLVRRRGQEARLRCSPMKGHSHVYWYRQLPEEGLKFMVYLQKENIIDESGMPKERFSAEFPKEGPSILRIQQVVRGDSAAYFCASSHDRAHGYTFGSGTRLTVV.

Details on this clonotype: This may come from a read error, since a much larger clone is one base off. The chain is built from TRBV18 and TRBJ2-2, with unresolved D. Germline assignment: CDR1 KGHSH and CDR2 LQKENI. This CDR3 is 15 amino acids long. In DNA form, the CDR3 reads TGTGGCAGCTCACCAGGCCTACCGTACACCGGGGAGCTGTTTTTT. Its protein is CGSSPGLPYTGELFF.

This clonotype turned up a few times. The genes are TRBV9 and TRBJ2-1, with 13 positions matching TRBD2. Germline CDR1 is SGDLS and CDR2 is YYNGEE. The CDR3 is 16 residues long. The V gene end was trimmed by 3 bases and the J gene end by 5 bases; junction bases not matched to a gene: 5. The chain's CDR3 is CASSERLAGGNNEQFF. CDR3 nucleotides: TGTGCCAGCAGCGAACGACTAGCGGGGGGAAACAATGAGCAGTTCTTC.

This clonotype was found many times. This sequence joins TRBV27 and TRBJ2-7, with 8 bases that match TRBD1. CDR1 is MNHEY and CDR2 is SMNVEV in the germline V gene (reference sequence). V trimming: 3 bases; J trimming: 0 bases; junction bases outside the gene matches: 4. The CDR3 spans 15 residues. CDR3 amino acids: CASSFWDRSSYEQYF. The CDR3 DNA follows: TGTGCCAGCAGTTTCTGGGACAGGAGCTCCTACGAGCAGTACTTC.

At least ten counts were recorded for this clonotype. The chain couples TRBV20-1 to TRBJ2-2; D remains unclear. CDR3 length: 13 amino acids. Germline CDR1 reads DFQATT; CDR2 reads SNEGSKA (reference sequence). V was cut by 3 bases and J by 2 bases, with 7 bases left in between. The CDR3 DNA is TGCAGTGCTAGGTTCCAAAACACCGGGGAGCTGTTTTTT. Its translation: CSARFQNTGELFF.

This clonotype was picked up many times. In DNA form, the CDR3 reads TGCGCCAGTACCTCGGACGGGGATGGCACAGATACGCAGTATTTT. Amino acids: CASTSDGDGTDTQYF. The rearrangement joins TRBV5-1 to TRBJ2-3, with a tentative D call TRBD2 (5 bases). Germline CDR1 reads SGHRS; CDR2 reads YFSETQ. V was pared by 8 bases and J by 1 base, with 17 bases between. The length of the CDR3 is 15 residues.

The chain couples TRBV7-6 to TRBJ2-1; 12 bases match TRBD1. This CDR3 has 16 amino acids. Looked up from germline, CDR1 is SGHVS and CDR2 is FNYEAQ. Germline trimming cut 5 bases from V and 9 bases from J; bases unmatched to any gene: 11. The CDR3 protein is CASSIGTGGIGTEQFF. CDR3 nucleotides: TGTGCCAGCAGCATAGGGACAGGGGGCATCGGGACTGAGCAGTTCTTC. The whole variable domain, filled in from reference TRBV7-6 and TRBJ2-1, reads GAGVSQSPRYKVTKRGQDVALRCDPISGHVSLYWYRQALGQGPEFLTYFNYEAQQDKSGLPNDRFSAERPEGSISTLTIQRTEQRDSAMYRCASSIGTGGIGTEQFFGPGTRLTVL.

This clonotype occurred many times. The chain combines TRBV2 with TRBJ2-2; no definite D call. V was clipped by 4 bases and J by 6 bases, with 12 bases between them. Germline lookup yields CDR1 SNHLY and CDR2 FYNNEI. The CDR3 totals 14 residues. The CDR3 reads CASSVNPAPGELFF. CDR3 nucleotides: TGTGCCAGCAGTGTCAACCCGGCCCCCGGGGAGCTGTTTTTT.

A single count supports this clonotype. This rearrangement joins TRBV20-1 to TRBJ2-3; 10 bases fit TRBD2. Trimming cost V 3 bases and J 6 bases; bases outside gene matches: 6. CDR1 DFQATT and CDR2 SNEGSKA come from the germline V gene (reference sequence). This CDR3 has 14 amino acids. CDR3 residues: CSARPSGGGDTQYF. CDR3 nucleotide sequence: TGCAGTGCTAGGCCCAGCGGGGGGGGTGATACGCAGTATTTT.

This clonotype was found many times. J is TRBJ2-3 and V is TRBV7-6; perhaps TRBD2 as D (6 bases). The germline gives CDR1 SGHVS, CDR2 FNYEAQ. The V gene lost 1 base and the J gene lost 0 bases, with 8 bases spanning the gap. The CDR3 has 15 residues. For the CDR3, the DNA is TGTGCCAGCAGCTTAGTTGCGGGGAGCACAGATACGCAGTATTTT. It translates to CASSLVAGSTDTQYF. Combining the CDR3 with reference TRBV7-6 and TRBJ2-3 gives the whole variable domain GAGVSQSPRYKVTKRGQDVALRCDPISGHVSLYWYRQALGQGPEFLTYFNYEAQQDKSGLPNDRFSAERPEGSISTLTIQRTEQRDSAMYRCASSLVAGSTDTQYFGPGTRLTVL.